A single sample is the source of the 25 T cell receptor beta chains below, sequenced in a study of blood T cell repertoires in COVID-19. TCRdb's copy holds only in-frame clones and misses some; the assay was immunoSEQ multiplex PCR. Of tens of thousands of clones listed, around 86% are singletons. Sequencing was carried out using peripheral blood. These receptors were taken from a man aged 50-59 years with active COVID-19.

The rearrangement links TRBV29-1 to TRBJ1-1, with D possibly TRBD1 on 5 matching bases. The CDR3 runs to 12 residues. Trimming took 4 bases from V and 4 from J, leaving 10 bases between them. Germline V gives CDR1 SQVTM, CDR2 ANQGSEA. The CDR3 is CSVGTRVTEAFF. CDR3 sequence (DNA): TGCAGCGTTGGGACACGCGTCACTGAAGCTTTCTTT.

V and J are TRBV2 and TRBJ1-2; a weak D match, TRBD1 (5 bases). There are 14 residues in the CDR3. V dropped 2 bases and J dropped 3 bases, with 10 bases sitting between them. In germline, CDR1 is SNHLY, CDR2 FYNNEI. The CDR3 protein is CASSESPGYYGYTF. CDR3 sequence (DNA): TGTGCCAGCAGTGAATCTCCAGGGTACTATGGCTACACCTTC. The full variable domain, in which reference TRBV2 and TRBJ1-2 provide the parts outside the CDR3, is EPEVTQTPSHQVTQMGQEVILRCVPISNHLYFYWYRQILGQKVEFLVSFYNNEISEKSEIFDDQFSVERPDGSNFTLKIRSTKLEDSAMYFCASSESPGYYGYTFGSGTRLTVV.

The chain combines TRBV27 with TRBJ2-6; 11 nucleotides align to TRBD1. From germline, CDR1 is MNHEY and CDR2 SMNVEV (reference sequence). The CDR3 length is 17 residues. V gave up 6 bases and J gave up 0 bases; unmatched junction bases: 4. The chain's CDR3 is CASRSGQGDSGANVLTF. Written as DNA, the CDR3 is TGTGCCAGCAGATCGGGACAGGGGGACTCTGGGGCCAACGTCCTGACTTTC.

The rearrangement links TRBV7-9 to TRBJ2-7, with D perhaps TRBD1 (6 bases). Trimming left V 5 bases short and J 0 bases short, with 11 bases between. Germline V lookup: CDR1 SEHNR, CDR2 FQNEAQ (reference sequence). There are 14 residues in the CDR3. CDR3: CASSTPQGSYEQYF. CDR3 coding DNA: TGTGCCAGCAGCACCCCACAGGGCTCCTACGAGCAGTACTTC.

The rearrangement joins TRBV9 to TRBJ2-1; 7 bases align to TRBD2. The CDR3 covers 19 residues. V dropped 0 bases and J dropped 2; count of bases not matched to a gene: 14. In germline, CDR1 is SGDLS, CDR2 YYNGEE. The CDR3 protein is CASSVAETSTVGPYNEQFF. The CDR3 DNA follows: TGTGCCAGCAGCGTAGCTGAGACTAGCACGGTGGGCCCCTACAATGAGCAGTTCTTC. Combining the CDR3 with reference TRBV9 and TRBJ2-1 gives the whole variable domain DSGVTQTPKHLITATGQRVTLRCSPRSGDLSVYWYQQSLDQGLQFLIQYYNGEERAKGNILERFSAQQFPDLHSELNLSSLELGDSALYFCASSVAETSTVGPYNEQFFGPGTRLTVL.

J is TRBJ2-5 and V is TRBV21-1; TRBD1 is taken as the D call from the table, unchecked against the DNA. TRBV21-1 is recorded as a pseudogene. This CDR3 comprises 15 residues. This chain's CDR3 is CASSKPGHDGETQYF. CDR3 sequence (DNA): TGTGCCAGCAGCAAGCCGGGACACGACGGGGAGACCCAGTACTTC.

J is TRBJ1-6 and V is TRBV28, with unresolved D. The V gene's germline CDR1 is MDHEN and CDR2 SYDVKM. With 8 bases removed from V and 3 bases from J, the gap between germline ends came to 11 bases. This CDR3 has 14 amino acids. CDR3: CASGGHRYNSPLHF. Written as DNA, the CDR3 is TGTGCCAGCGGCGGGCACCGCTATAATTCACCCCTCCACTTT.

This clone occurred once. This sequence joins TRBV19 and TRBJ2-7, with D tentatively TRBD1 (6 bases). Germline V gene sequence: CDR1 LNHDA, CDR2 SQIVND (reference sequence). Trimming left V 4 bases short and J 1 base short, with 11 bases between. CDR3 length: 14 amino acids. The CDR3 nucleotides read TGTGCCAGTAGTAGGCAGGGGCCGTCCTACGAGCAGTACTTC. Encoded protein: CASSRQGPSYEQYF.

A few counts support this clone. The V and J genes are TRBV5-5 and TRBJ1-3; perhaps TRBD1 as D (5 bases). The CDR3 is 14 residues long. V lost 0 bases and J 3 bases, leaving 7 bases between the germline ends. In germline, CDR1 is SGHKS, CDR2 YYEKEE (reference sequence). The CDR3 region is CASSLEGVGNTIYF. DNA of the CDR3: TGTGCCAGCAGCTTGGAAGGGGTTGGAAACACCATATATTTT.

The chain joins TRBV11-3 to TRBJ2-1, with D perhaps TRBD2 (5 bases). V was pared by 1 base and J by 4 bases, with 11 bases between. Germline V gene sequence: CDR1 SGHNT, CDR2 YENEEA. The CDR3 runs to 15 residues. CDR3 protein: CASSLGRLLYNEQFF. CDR3 nucleotide sequence: TGTGCCAGCAGCTTAGGCCGACTATTATACAATGAGCAGTTCTTC.

In the case of this clone: Other DNA sequences within the sample encode an identical CDR3. This chain connects TRBV5-1 to TRBJ2-3, with TRBD2 identical over 9 bases. Germline V gene sequence: CDR1 SGHRS, CDR2 YFSETQ. The CDR3 consists of 14 residues. V shed 5 bases, J shed 6 bases, and the junction held 7 bases outside the gene matches. The CDR3 DNA sequence: TGCGCCAGCAGGATAGCGGGAGTGCGGGATACGCAGTATTTT. It is translated as CASRIAGVRDTQYF.

This sequence joins TRBV3-1 (or the pseudogene TRBV3-2) and TRBJ1-2; no clear D gene. This CDR3 is 13 amino acids long. CDR1 and CDR2 (germline): LGHDT, YNNKEL (reference sequence). Trimming stripped 4 bases from V and 8 bases from J, with 14 bases between. The CDR3 DNA sequence: TGTGCCAGCAGCCCCGACGGAAGCGAAGGCTACACCTTC. It encodes CASSPDGSEGYTF.

This chain uses TRBV3-1 (or the pseudogene TRBV3-2) with TRBJ1-6; no definite D call. V dropped 4 bases and J dropped 6 bases, with 16 bases sitting between them. CDR3 length: 16 residues. In germline, CDR1 is LGHDT, CDR2 YNNKEL (reference sequence). Here the CDR3 DNA reads TGTGCCAGCAGCCGCTCCCGGTCCCCTAGTAATTCACCCCTCCACTTT. Translated, it gives CASSRSRSPSNSPLHF.

This rearrangement joins TRBV20-1 to TRBJ1-2, with D perhaps matching TRBD1 (5 bases). CDR3 length: 11 amino acids. Trimming stripped 4 bases from V and 8 bases from J, with 11 bases between. Looked up from germline, CDR1 is DFQATT and CDR2 is SNEGSKA (reference sequence). The CDR3 is CSATLTGGYTF. In DNA, the CDR3 is TGCAGTGCTACCTTAACAGGCGGCTACACCTTC.

The V and J genes are TRBV19 and TRBJ1-1; no clear D gene. CDR1 LNHDA and CDR2 SQIVND come from the germline V gene (reference sequence). Between the trimmed V and J ends, which lost 3 bases and 6 bases, there was a span of 14 bases. The CDR3 has 14 amino acids. The CDR3 loop reads CASSMGGFIPEAFF. For the CDR3, the DNA is TGTGCCAGTAGTATGGGCGGGTTTATACCTGAAGCTTTCTTT.

This clone was observed a single time. This chain links TRBV19 with TRBJ2-2; the match to TRBD1 covers 9 bases. The trim removed 1 base at V and 8 bases at J, leaving 11 bases unmatched. The CDR3 extends over 17 amino acids. CDR1 is LNHDA, CDR2 SQIVND, per germline (reference sequence). Here the CDR3 DNA reads TGTGCCAGTAGTATAGGAGACAGGGGGTTGAGATTTGGGGAGCTGTTTTTT. The encoded protein is CASSIGDRGLRFGELFF.

The chain carries TRBV5-4 and TRBJ1-2; the D gene is possibly TRBD1 (5 bases). The ends were cut back, 0 bases at V and 2 bases at J, with 8 bases in the middle. Germline-derived CDR1 and CDR2 are SGHNT and YYREEE (reference sequence). The CDR3 has 14 amino acids. The CDR3 loop is CASSLAPGNYGYTF. The CDR3 bases are TGTGCCAGCAGCTTGGCCCCAGGGAACTATGGCTACACCTTC.

This clone was counted once. The gene calls are TRBV11-3 and TRBJ2-7; TRBD2 agrees at 9 bases. The germline V gene encodes CDR1 SGHNT and CDR2 YENEEA. The CDR3 runs 15 residues. Trimming at V came to 5 bases and at J to 5 bases, leaving 10 bases not matched to a gene. CDR3: CASSPRAGGSHEQYF. The CDR3 nucleotides are TGTGCCAGCAGCCCGCGTGCGGGAGGGTCCCACGAGCAGTACTTC.

J is TRBJ1-5 and V is TRBV19, with D unclear. V lost 4 bases and J lost 9, with 19 bases in between. The CDR3 runs 15 residues. Looked up from germline, CDR1 is LNHDA and CDR2 is SQIVND (reference sequence). CDR3 in amino acids: CASSNPRGPGGPQHF. The DNA of the CDR3 is TGTGCCAGTAGTAACCCAAGAGGACCGGGAGGGCCCCAGCATTTT.

The chain has TRBV28 and TRBJ1-1; 7 nucleotides agree with TRBD1. The CDR3 length is 15 residues. Germline loops: CDR1 MDHEN, CDR2 SYDVKM. Trimming at V came to 4 bases and at J to 3 bases, leaving 8 bases not matched to a gene. The CDR3 region is CASSSQQGQDTEAFF. CDR3 DNA sequence: TGTGCCAGCAGTTCACAACAGGGGCAGGACACTGAAGCTTTCTTT.

This clone showed up just once. The rearrangement uses TRBV6-5 and TRBJ1-1; TRBD1 is a possible D gene (6 bases). The CDR3 is made up of 14 amino acids. CDR1 and CDR2 (germline): MNHEY, SVGAGI. Trimming removed 7 bases at V and 1 base at J, with 13 bases between. CDR3 bases: TGTGCCAGCATTCACAGGGACAAGAACACTGAAGCTTTCTTT. This codes for CASIHRDKNTEAFF.

This chain joins TRBV4-3 and TRBJ2-1; 7 bases map to TRBD2. The germline CDR1 and CDR2 sequences are LGHNA and YSLEER. The CDR3 spans 15 residues. V trimming: 1 base; J trimming: 2 bases; junction bases outside the gene matches: 2. For the CDR3, the DNA is TGCGCCAGCAGCCAAGTCCTAGCGGCCTACAATGAGCAGTTCTTC. It codes for CASSQVLAAYNEQFF.

The chain combines TRBV5-6 with TRBJ2-3; TRBD2 agrees at 10 bases. The germline gives CDR1 SGHDT, CDR2 YYEEEE. The CDR3 loop spans 17 amino acids. The J segment lost 3 bases and the V segment lost 3 bases, leaving 10 bases of the junction unmatched. CDR3 nucleotides: TGTGCCAGCAGCTCGACCGCTAGCGGGAGATTAACAGATACGCAGTATTTT. It codes for CASSSTASGRLTDTQYF.

V is TRBV5-4 and J is TRBJ2-7; TRBD2 agrees at 14 bases. V was pared by 3 bases and J by 3 bases, with 5 bases of the junction left unmatched. This CDR3 region has 16 residues. Germline V gene data show CDR1 as SGHNT and CDR2 as YYREEE (reference sequence). The CDR3 protein is CASSSQTSGRVYEQYF. In DNA form, the CDR3 reads TGTGCCAGCAGCTCCCAGACTAGCGGGAGGGTCTACGAGCAGTACTTC.

The chain has TRBV7-3 and TRBJ1-1, with 12 bases matching TRBD1. The CDR3 is made up of 16 amino acids. The trim removed 0 bases at V and 4 bases at J, leaving 3 bases unmatched. Germline V gene data show CDR1 as SGHTA and CDR2 as FQGTGA. The CDR3 DNA follows: TGTGCCAGCAGCTTAACAAGGGACAGGGGGCTCACTGAAGCTTTCTTT. The encoded protein is CASSLTRDRGLTEAFF.